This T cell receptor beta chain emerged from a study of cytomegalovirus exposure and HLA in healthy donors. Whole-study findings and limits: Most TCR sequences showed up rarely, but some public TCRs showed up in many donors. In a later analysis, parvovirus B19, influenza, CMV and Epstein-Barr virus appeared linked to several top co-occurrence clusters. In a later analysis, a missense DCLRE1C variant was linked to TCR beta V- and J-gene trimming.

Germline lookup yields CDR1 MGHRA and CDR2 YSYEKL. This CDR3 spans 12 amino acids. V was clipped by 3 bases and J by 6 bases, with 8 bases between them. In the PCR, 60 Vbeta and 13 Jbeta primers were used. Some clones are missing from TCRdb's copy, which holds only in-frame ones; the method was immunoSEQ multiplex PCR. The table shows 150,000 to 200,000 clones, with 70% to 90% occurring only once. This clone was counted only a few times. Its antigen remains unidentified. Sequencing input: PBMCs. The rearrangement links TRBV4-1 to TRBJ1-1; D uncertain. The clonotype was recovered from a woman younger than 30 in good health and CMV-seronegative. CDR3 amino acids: CASSHAGSEAFF. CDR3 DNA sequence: TGCGCCAGCAGCCACGCCGGGTCTGAAGCTTTCTTT.